Presented here are 17 T cell receptor beta chains from one specimen sequenced in a study of human T cells and chemical hapten exposure. Time point defined: patch test 2, 6 weeks after DPC sensitization. Regarding treatment: therapeutic diphenylcyclopropenone sensitization with weekly scalp DPC. TCRdb processed the RACE reads anew with MiXCR; each CDR3 protein has one entry. The table has just over 350,000 distinct CDR3 sequences, about 6% seen once; the top ten hold 5% to 6%. The material was whole blood, obtained in connection with sensitization to the hapten diphenylcyclopropenone (DPC). The receptors here all came from a woman aged 18-35 years with alopecia areata. Some clones in this sample may be carry-over from other donors' samples.

In its sample, this clonotype was seen many times. This chain links TRBV20-1 with TRBJ2-7, with a possible D match to TRBD2 (6 bases). In germline, CDR1 is DFQATT, CDR2 SNEGSKA (reference sequence). With 1 base removed from V and 2 bases from J, the gap between germline ends came to 12 bases. This CDR3 has 14 amino acids. CDR3 DNA: TGCAGTGCTAGAGGGGGCAGGGAGGCCTACGAGCAGTACTTC. This encodes CSARGGREAYEQYF.

This clonotype was observed at least ten times. The chain is built from TRBV7-2 and TRBJ2-3; TRBD2 agrees at 9 bases. The CDR3 extends over 18 amino acids. V gave up 4 bases and J gave up 2 bases; unmatched junction bases: 13. Germline CDR1 is SGHTA and CDR2 is FQGNSA. CDR3 nucleotide sequence: TGTGCCAGCAGCTCCCGAAGAGCTAGCGGGGCCCCCACAGATACGCAGTATTTT. The encoded protein is CASSSRRASGAPTDTQYF.

V usage is TRBV11-3 and J usage is TRBJ2-3; D is uncertain. From germline, CDR1 is SGHNT and CDR2 YENEEA. V lost 1 base and J 4 bases, leaving 15 bases between the germline ends. The CDR3 runs to 16 residues. DNA for the CDR3: TGTGCCAGCAGCTTAGGAGCTGCAGCCGTGGCAGATACGCAGTATTTT. Translating gives CASSLGAAAVADTQYF.

Ten or more counts support this clonotype. The chain links TRBV7-2 to TRBJ2-3, with D uncertain. Germline CDR1 is SGHTA and CDR2 is FQGNSA. Trimming cost V 4 bases and J 5 bases, with 10 bases left between them. CDR3 length: 13 residues. The CDR3 region has the DNA TGTGCCAGCAGCTCGCAGAGTCTAGATACGCAGTATTTT. Its protein product is CASSSQSLDTQYF.

Only a few counts were recorded for this clonotype. This chain connects TRBV6-1 to TRBJ1-4; D unresolved. Germline V gene lookup returns CDR1 MNHNS and CDR2 SASEGT. Trimming removed 3 bases at V and 0 bases at J, with 8 bases between. This CDR3 is built from 15 residues. The CDR3 DNA sequence: TGTGCCAGCAGTGATCCGACCCCAACTAATGAAAAACTGTTTTTT. This translates into CASSDPTPTNEKLFF.

The chain combines TRBV28 with TRBJ2-5, with D unresolved. Per the germline V gene, CDR1 is MDHEN and CDR2 is SYDVKM. The CDR3 sequence is 13 residues long. Between the trimmed V and J ends, which lost 3 bases and 1 base, there was a span of 6 bases. The CDR3 sequence is CASSLQFQETQYF. The CDR3 DNA reads TGTGCCAGCAGTTTGCAGTTCCAAGAGACCCAGTACTTC.

The chain combines TRBV4-3 with TRBJ2-7; 7 positions agree with TRBD1. With 1 base clipped from V and 2 bases from J, the junction kept 5 bases outside the gene matches. The V gene's germline CDR1 is LGHNA and CDR2 YSLEER. CDR3 length: 15 residues. CDR3 nucleotide sequence: TGCGCCAGCAGCCAAGTTTACCAGGGGGCCTACGAGCAGTACTTC. This translates into CASSQVYQGAYEQYF.

This clonotype was recorded many times. The chain has TRBV11-3 and TRBJ1-1; no clear D. This CDR3 region has 13 residues. The germline V gene has CDR1 SGHNT and CDR2 YENEEA. The V and J ends lost 5 bases and 7 bases respectively, with 14 bases between them. DNA for the CDR3: TGTGCCAGCAGCCAGACCCTTCTGGGTGAAGCTTTCTTT. Its protein is CASSQTLLGEAFF.

The chain is built from TRBV10-3 and TRBJ2-3, with 10 bases identical to TRBD2. The CDR3 has 18 amino acids. CDR1 ENHRY and CDR2 SYGVKD come from the germline V gene. V lost 2 bases, J lost 3 bases, and 11 bases stayed unmatched. CDR3 in amino acids: CAISEPRSGGARTDTQYF. The CDR3 nucleotides read TGTGCCATCAGTGAGCCTAGGAGCGGGGGGGCCAGAACAGATACGCAGTATTTT.

At least ten counts were recorded for this clonotype. This chain uses TRBV20-1 with TRBJ2-5, with 10 positions matching TRBD2. CDR1 is DFQATT and CDR2 is SNEGSKA in the germline V gene (reference sequence). The CDR3 has 17 amino acids. Trimming cost V 0 bases and J 8 bases; bases outside gene matches: 15. The CDR3 sequence: CSARDPPSGGAGVTQYF. As DNA, the CDR3 is TGCAGTGCTAGAGATCCGCCTAGCGGGGGAGCGGGCGTCACCCAGTACTTC.

Ten or more counts support this clonotype. This chain uses TRBV7-2 with TRBJ2-3; D gene unclear. The CDR3 extends over 13 amino acids. The V end lost 5 bases, the J end lost 4 bases, and 10 bases lay between the germline ends. Germline CDR1 SGHTA, CDR2 FQGNSA. CDR3 nucleotide sequence: TGTGCCAGCAGCATCTTAGTCTCAGATACGCAGTATTTT. Translated: CASSILVSDTQYF.

This clonotype was seen a handful of times. J is TRBJ2-1 and V is TRBV28, with D possibly being TRBD2 (6 bases). CDR3 length equals 14 residues. The V end lost 6 bases, the J end lost 4 bases, and 13 bases lay between the germline ends. Per the germline V gene, CDR1 is MDHEN and CDR2 is SYDVKM. The CDR3 nucleotides are TGTGCCAGCAGAGGACGCCGGGGGTACAATGAGCAGTTCTTC. Protein: CASRGRRGYNEQFF.

The chain joins TRBV12-3 or TRBV12-4 to TRBJ2-1, with TRBD2 identical over 12 bases. The CDR3 runs 14 residues. V dropped 8 bases and J dropped 9; count of bases not matched to a gene: 8. The CDR3 reads CASYLAGGLVEQFF. DNA of the CDR3: TGTGCCAGCTATCTAGCGGGGGGGCTTGTTGAGCAGTTCTTC.

The table lists this clonotype with a few counts. The chain employs TRBV12-3 or TRBV12-4 and TRBJ2-1; D is uncertain. This CDR3 spans 16 amino acids. V lost 1 base and J 0 bases, leaving 10 bases between the germline ends. CDR3 residues: CASSLVAPSSYNEQFF. Written as DNA, the CDR3 is TGTGCCAGCAGTTTAGTAGCCCCCAGCTCCTACAATGAGCAGTTCTTC.

This clonotype was recorded many times. V gene TRBV2 combines with J gene TRBJ1-1, with TRBD1 as a possible D gene (5 bases). CDR3 length equals 12 residues. V was pared by 8 bases and J by 1 base, with 8 bases between. Germline V gene sequence: CDR1 SNHLY, CDR2 FYNNEI. This CDR3 reads CASGGENTEAFF. The CDR3 DNA follows: TGTGCCAGCGGGGGGGAGAACACTGAAGCTTTCTTT.

V gene TRBV28 combines with J gene TRBJ2-4, with D perhaps assigned TRBD1 or TRBD2 (5 bases each). Trimming took 4 bases from V and 9 from J, leaving 13 bases between them. Germline CDR1 is MDHEN and CDR2 is SYDVKM. CDR3 length equals 13 residues. CDR3 nucleotide sequence: TGTGCCAGCAGTTCCCGGGGCACCGTCATTCAGTACTTC. It translates to CASSSRGTVIQYF.

The J gene is TRBJ1-6, the V gene TRBV4-3; TRBD1 agrees at 7 bases. J gave up 1 base and V 0 bases, and 6 bases lay outside the gene matches. Per the germline V gene, CDR1 is LGHNA and CDR2 is YSLEER. The CDR3 is 18 amino acids. CDR3 nucleotide sequence: TGCGCCAGCAGCCAAGATGGAGGGGGCGGGTCCTATAATTCACCCCTCCACTTT. This sequence encodes CASSQDGGGGSYNSPLHF.